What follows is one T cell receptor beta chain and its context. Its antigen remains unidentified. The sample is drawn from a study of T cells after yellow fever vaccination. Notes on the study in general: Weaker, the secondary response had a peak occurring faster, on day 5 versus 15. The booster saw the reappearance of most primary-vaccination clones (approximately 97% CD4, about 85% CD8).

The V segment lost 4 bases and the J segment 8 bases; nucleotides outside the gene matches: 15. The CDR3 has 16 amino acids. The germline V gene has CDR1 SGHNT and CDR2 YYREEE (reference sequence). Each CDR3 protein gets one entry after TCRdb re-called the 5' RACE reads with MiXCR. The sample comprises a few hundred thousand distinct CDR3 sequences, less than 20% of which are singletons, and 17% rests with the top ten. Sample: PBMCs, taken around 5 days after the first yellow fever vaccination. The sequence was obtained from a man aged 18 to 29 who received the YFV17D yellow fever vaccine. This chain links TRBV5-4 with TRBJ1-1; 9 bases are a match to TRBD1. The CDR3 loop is CASSGPGQGGALEAFF. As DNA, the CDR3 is TGTGCCAGCAGCGGTCCGGGACAGGGAGGGGCTTTAGAAGCTTTCTTT. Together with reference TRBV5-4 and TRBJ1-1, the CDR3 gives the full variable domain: ETGVTQSPTHLIKTRGQQVTLRCSSQSGHNTVSWYQQALGQGPQFIFQYYREEENGRGNFPPRFSGLQFPNYSSELNVNALELDDSALYLCASSGPGQGGALEAFFGQGTRLTVV.